These 22 T cell receptor beta chains originate from one sample sequenced in a study of blood T cell repertoires in COVID-19 (TCRdb year 2020). Receptor libraries were prepared by the immunoSEQ multiplex PCR assay. TCRdb retrieved this table from immuneACCESS and kept in-frame rearrangements only. Not all clones are present; in checked studies, unresolved V genes account for under half, and no reason is known for the remainder. The sample has approximately 140,000 clones on record, 85% to 90% of them singletons. The ten largest clones capture 5.5% to 7.5% of the sample. The sample was peripheral blood. The origin of the receptors is an elderly man with acute or convalescent COVID-19.

The chain is built from TRBV10-2 and TRBJ1-2; TRBD1 is a possible D gene (5 bases). In germline, CDR1 is WSHSY, CDR2 SAAADI. There are 12 residues in the CDR3. V gave up 8 bases and J gave up 5 bases, with 12 bases separating them. CDR3 nucleotides: TGCGCCAGCTTGACAGATTCTTATGGCTACACCTTC. This gives the protein CASLTDSYGYTF.

The gene calls are TRBV27 and TRBJ2-7; 8 bases agree with TRBD1. This CDR3 is 15 amino acids long. J gave up 4 bases and V 2 bases, and 7 bases lay outside the gene matches. Germline V gives CDR1 MNHEY, CDR2 SMNVEV (reference sequence). The CDR3 nucleotides read TGTGCCAGCAGTTTAGAGTCAGGGGGCGTGTACGAGCAGTACTTC. This sequence encodes CASSLESGGVYEQYF.

The V gene is TRBV3-1 (or the pseudogene TRBV3-2), the J gene TRBJ1-2; D not resolved. Trimming removed 6 bases from V and 2 bases from J, with 10 bases in between. In germline, CDR1 is LGHDT, CDR2 YNNKEL (reference sequence). The CDR3 consists of 13 residues. CDR3 sequence: CASRSAGNYGYTF. The CDR3 DNA follows: TGTGCCAGCAGATCCGCGGGGAACTATGGCTACACCTTC.

The V gene is TRBV28, the J gene TRBJ1-3; weak D call: TRBD1 (5 bases). The CDR3 covers 13 residues. Germline CDR1 and CDR2: MDHEN and SYDVKM. The V end lost 7 bases, the J end lost 8 bases, and 15 bases lay between the germline ends. CDR3 sequence: CASTLGGGYTIYF. The CDR3 nucleotides are TGTGCCAGCACTTTGGGGGGGGGATACACCATATATTTT. Together with reference TRBV28 and TRBJ1-3, the CDR3 gives the full variable domain: DVKVTQSSRYLVKRTGEKVFLECVQDMDHENMFWYRQDPGLGLRLIYFSYDVKMKEKGDIPEGYSVSREKKERFSLILESASTNQTSMYLCASTLGGGYTIYFGEGSWLTVV.

V and J are TRBV30 and TRBJ2-4; D gene uncertain. V shed 2 bases and J shed 6 bases, with 5 bases lying between them. The CDR3 loop spans 11 amino acids. Per the germline V gene, CDR1 is GTSNPN and CDR2 is SVGIG (reference sequence). CDR3 region: CAWSRGNIQYF. DNA for the CDR3: TGTGCCTGGAGTCGCGGAAACATTCAGTACTTC.

V is TRBV5-8 and J is TRBJ2-7, with 9 bases fitting TRBD1. The length of the CDR3 is 17 residues. V gave up 2 bases and J gave up 3 bases; unmatched junction bases: 12. Germline CDR1 is SGHTS and CDR2 is YDEGEE. As DNA, the CDR3 is TGTGCCAGCAGCTTTATATCGGGACAGGGTGGGGACTACGAGCAGTACTTC. Its protein is CASSFISGQGGDYEQYF.

This clone was seen a handful of times. The chain links TRBV5-1 to TRBJ1-6; possible D gene TRBD1, 5 bases. Trimming removed 0 bases from V and 2 bases from J, with 9 bases in between. From germline, CDR1 is SGHRS and CDR2 YFSETQ. The CDR3 is made up of 16 amino acids. CDR3 loop: CASSLDRWTYNSPLHF. DNA of the CDR3: TGCGCCAGCAGCTTGGACAGGTGGACCTATAATTCACCCCTCCACTTT. The full variable domain, with the rest looked up from reference TRBV5-1 and TRBJ1-6, is KAGVTQTPRYLIKTRGQQVTLSCSPISGHRSVSWYQQTPGQGLQFLFEYFSETQRNKGNFPGRFSGRQFSNSRSEMNVSTLELGDSALYLCASSLDRWTYNSPLHFGNGTRLTVT.

The table lists this clone with a count of one. The CDR3 coding sequence is TGCGCCAGCTTTCCGGGACAGGGAGGTGAAGCTTTCTTT. It is translated as CASFPGQGGEAFF. The V gene is TRBV5-1, the J gene TRBJ1-1, with 9 bases fitting TRBD1. Per the germline V gene, CDR1 is SGHRS and CDR2 is YFSETQ. V was pared by 7 bases and J by 7 bases, with 8 bases of the junction left unmatched. The CDR3 extends over 13 amino acids.

This chain connects TRBV4-1 to TRBJ1-4, with 9 bases lining up with TRBD1. The CDR3 is 16 residues long. CDR1 and CDR2 (germline): MGHRA, YSYEKL. Trimming cost V 0 bases and J 10 bases; bases outside gene matches: 9. In DNA, the CDR3 is TGCGCCAGCAGCCAAGAAGTAGGGACAGGGTTTGGAAAACTGTTTTTT. Protein product: CASSQEVGTGFGKLFF.

V and J are TRBV6-1 and TRBJ2-1; 10 positions agree with TRBD1. This CDR3 contains 16 residues. CDR1 and CDR2 (germline): MNHNS, SASEGT. The junction had 7 bases not matched to a gene; V was cut back by 4 bases and J by 4 bases. The CDR3 DNA is TGTGCCAGCAGTGCTGCCCGGACAGGGGGGTACAATGAGCAGTTCTTC. This codes for CASSAARTGGYNEQFF.

The rearrangement uses TRBV5-1 and TRBJ2-7; 11 bases line up with TRBD2. There are 16 residues in the CDR3. The V gene end was trimmed by 2 bases and the J gene end by 1 base; junction bases not matched to a gene: 5. CDR1 is SGHRS and CDR2 is YFSETQ in the germline V gene. The CDR3 is CASSLMTSGASYEQYF. The CDR3 DNA reads TGCGCCAGCAGCTTAATGACTAGCGGGGCTTCCTACGAGCAGTACTTC.

The chain is built from TRBV7-2 and TRBJ1-5, with 8 bases fitting TRBD1. V lost 5 bases, J lost 5 bases, and 2 bases stayed unmatched. CDR1 SGHTA and CDR2 FQGNSA come from the germline V gene. This CDR3 has 13 amino acids. The CDR3 reads CASSQGADQPQHF. The CDR3 region has the DNA TGTGCCAGCAGCCAGGGGGCAGATCAGCCCCAGCATTTT.

The chain has TRBV5-1 and TRBJ2-7; 7 nucleotides line up with TRBD1. The CDR3 sequence is 14 residues long. Trimming at V came to 0 bases and at J to 6 bases, leaving 6 bases not matched to a gene. In germline, CDR1 is SGHRS, CDR2 YFSETQ. CDR3 sequence: CASSLEGGRGEQYF. As DNA, the CDR3 is TGCGCCAGCAGCTTGGAAGGGGGCCGCGGCGAGCAGTACTTC.

A single count supports this clone. The chain couples TRBV29-1 to TRBJ2-1; 11 bases line up with TRBD1. Germline CDR1 and CDR2: SQVTM and ANQGSEA. J gave up 7 bases and V 4 bases, and 9 bases lay outside the gene matches. The CDR3 contains 15 residues. CDR3 nucleotides: TGCAGCGTTGTTCCCCGGACAGGGGGCGAGAATGAGCAGTTCTTC. It is translated as CSVVPRTGGENEQFF.

This clone has a handful of counts. J is TRBJ2-2 and V is TRBV2, with a possible D match to TRBD1 (6 bases). Trimming shortened V by 7 bases and J by 0 bases, and 9 bases separated the two germline ends. Germline CDR1 reads SNHLY; CDR2 reads FYNNEI. The CDR3 is made up of 14 amino acids. The CDR3 DNA reads TGTGCCAGCAAGAGGGGGTCGAACACCGGGGAGCTGTTTTTT. This sequence encodes CASKRGSNTGELFF.

The chain is built from TRBV6-5 and TRBJ1-4; D perhaps matches TRBD1 (5 bases). With 2 bases removed from V and 4 bases from J, the gap between germline ends came to 14 bases. The CDR3 sequence is 16 residues long. In germline, CDR1 is MNHEY, CDR2 SVGAGI. CDR3 in amino acids: CASSYGRAQGNEKLFF. The CDR3 nucleotides are TGTGCCAGCAGTTACGGCAGGGCGCAGGGTAATGAAAAACTGTTTTTT.

This clone occurred once. V gene TRBV6-5 combines with J gene TRBJ1-1; 7 bases are a match to TRBD1. Germline loops: CDR1 MNHEY, CDR2 SVGAGI. The V and J ends lost 6 bases and 1 base, in that order; junction bases with no gene match: 8. The CDR3 spans 15 residues. The CDR3 DNA sequence: TGTGCCAGCAGGATACAGGGGACTGGGAACACTGAAGCTTTCTTT. Translation: CASRIQGTGNTEAFF.

In this sample, this clone turned up once. This sequence joins TRBV7-2 and TRBJ1-6; the match to TRBD1 covers 7 bases. J gave up 8 bases and V 3 bases, and 4 bases lay outside the gene matches. Germline V lookup: CDR1 SGHTA, CDR2 FQGNSA. The CDR3 loop spans 14 amino acids. CDR3 loop: CASSFRDRDSPLHF. The CDR3 bases are TGTGCCAGCAGCTTCCGGGACAGAGATTCACCCCTCCACTTT.

The rearrangement links TRBV25-1 to TRBJ2-3; 11 positions agree with TRBD2. V lost 2 bases and J lost 6; bases outside the gene matches: 7. The germline gives CDR1 MGHDK, CDR2 SYGVNS. The CDR3 is made up of 16 amino acids. In DNA form, the CDR3 reads TGTGCCAGCAGTGAAGCAACTAGCGGGAGTACGGATACGCAGTATTTT. Protein product: CASSEATSGSTDTQYF.

This clone was picked up one time. The J gene is TRBJ1-1, the V gene TRBV18; D gene ambiguous. CDR3 length: 13 residues. V was pared by 4 bases and J by 4 bases, with 10 bases between. The germline CDR1 and CDR2 sequences are KGHSH and LQKENI. The chain's CDR3 is CASSQLSGTEAFF. DNA for the CDR3: TGTGCCAGCTCACAGCTTTCGGGCACTGAAGCTTTCTTT. Combining the CDR3 with reference TRBV18 and TRBJ1-1 gives the whole variable domain NAGVMQNPRHLVRRRGQEARLRCSPMKGHSHVYWYRQLPEEGLKFMVYLQKENIIDESGMPKERFSAEFPKEGPSILRIQQVVRGDSAAYFCASSQLSGTEAFFGQGTRLTVV.

The chain couples TRBV6-6 to TRBJ1-2; D might be TRBD1 (5 bases). The CDR3 sequence is 13 residues long. With 3 bases removed from V and 3 bases from J, the gap between germline ends came to 8 bases. Germline values: CDR1 MNHNY, CDR2 SVGAGI (reference sequence). CDR3: CASSYQGDYGYTF. The CDR3 nucleotides are TGTGCCAGCAGTTATCAAGGGGACTATGGCTACACCTTC.

This clone appeared a few times. This chain connects TRBV11-2 to TRBJ2-1; the D gene is possibly TRBD1 (7 bases). The CDR3 extends over 17 amino acids. CDR1 SGHAT and CDR2 FQNNGV come from the germline V gene. V lost 3 bases, J lost 0 bases, and 15 bases lay in between. CDR3 in amino acids: CASSLGAGQPSYNEQFF. The DNA for the CDR3 is TGTGCCAGCAGCTTGGGGGCGGGACAGCCCTCCTACAATGAGCAGTTCTTC.